The clone carrying this T cell receptor beta chain was counted many times. Its target is not known. V was clipped by 0 bases and J by 2 bases, with 4 bases between them. The CDR3 runs 13 residues. Germline V gene lookup returns CDR1 KGHSH and CDR2 LQKENI. None of the patients had undergone any treatment ahead of thyroid surgery. This sample is drawn from a study of metastatic and nonmetastatic thyroid tumors. The overall study: Comparative analysis of repertoires was undertaken across blood and tumor or nodule tissue obtained from malignant and benign thyroid patients. Whole-study findings and limits: The study reportedly found significantly higher TCR beta diversity in malignant thyroid tumors than benign nodules, in blood and tumor.

Original handling: Building a distant-metastasis classifier for papillary thyroid cancer drew on CDR3 differences across clinicopathological groups. From the PCR reads, TCRdb re-called clones with MiXCR. TCRdb assigned the V and J calls; the authors' analysis was not used. This table holds 30,000 to 35,000 clones, about 16% found once. The clonotype was recovered from a female donor with papillary thyroid cancer or a benign thyroid nodule (not recorded which). Some clones in this sample may be carry-over from other donors' samples. The chain recombines TRBV18 with TRBJ1-1; D remains ambiguous. What was sequenced was blood. The CDR3 is CASSPPPNTEAFF. CDR3 DNA sequence: TGTGCCAGCTCACCACCTCCAAACACTGAAGCTTTCTTT.